This entry concerns a single TCR beta chain. This clonotype has a handful of counts. Its antigen remains undetermined. Base quality data are lacking; no much larger clone is found one base away. The record originates from a study of T cell repertoires in cytomegalovirus infection (dated by TCRdb to between 2017 and 2020). Looking at the study overall: Donor HLA type was relevant to the analysis, as public TCR beta signatures indicated carriage of CMV infection together with the matching HLA type.

TCRdb names Illumina HiSeq 1500 as the instrument used. Clones were called with MiXCR by TCRdb after fastp trimmed the public reads at Q25, and only in-frame beta chains were retained. Records with the same CDR3 protein are collapsed into one entry carrying the most frequent genes and DNA. The sample includes about 97,000 distinct CDR3 sequences, with 16% observed a single time. Together, the top ten hold around 8.2% of the sample. The CDR3 contains 16 residues, cysteine and phenylalanine counted. Only the CDR3 DNA is retained, 48 bases long and in frame from the first base. Based on the germline V gene, the CDR1 and CDR2 sequences are SGHTA and FQGNSA. V trim: 5 bases; J trim: 12 bases; unmatched bases: 15. Overall study results and their limits: Cumulative frequency of public TCR beta family members discriminated carriers of CMV infection plus the relevant HLA type in this cohort and an independent approximately 350-donor cohort. The ex vivo response was dominated by HLA-C-restricted CMV-specific TCR beta clonotypes, and the single most frequent clonotype in two of eight donors was supplied by these HLA-C-restricted clonotypes.

The TCR originated in a human donor in good health (CMV status not recorded). Some clones in this sample may be carry-over from other donors' samples. The chain joins TRBV7-2 to TRBJ2-1, with 11 junctional bases fitting TRBD2. The sequencing input was PBMCs. The CDR3 is CASSQSLLRLAGRQFF. The DNA is as follows: TGTGCCAGCAGCCAAAGCCTCCTCCGACTAGCGGGGAGGCAGTTCTTC.